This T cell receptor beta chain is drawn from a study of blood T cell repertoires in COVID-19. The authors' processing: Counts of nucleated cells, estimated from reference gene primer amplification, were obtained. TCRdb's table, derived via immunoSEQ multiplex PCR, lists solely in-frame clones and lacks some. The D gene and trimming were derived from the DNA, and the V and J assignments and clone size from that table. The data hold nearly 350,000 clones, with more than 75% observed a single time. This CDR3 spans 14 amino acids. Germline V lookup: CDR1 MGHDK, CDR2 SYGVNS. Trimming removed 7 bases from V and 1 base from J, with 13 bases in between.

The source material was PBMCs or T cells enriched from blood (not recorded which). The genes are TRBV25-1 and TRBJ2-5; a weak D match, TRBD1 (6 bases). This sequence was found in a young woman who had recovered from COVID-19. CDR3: CASIGQTFQETQYF. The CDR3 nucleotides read TGTGCCAGCATCGGACAGACCTTCCAAGAGACCCAGTACTTC.